This T cell receptor beta chain comes out of a study of T cell responses to AZD1222 COVID-19 vaccine. Study overall: Second-dose intervals near 4 or 12 weeks were combined. Overall study results and limits: Breadth and depth of Spike-specific TCRs rose after two AZD1222 doses. Distributed over spike, vaccine-associated CD4 TCRs predominated at 160-218 and 743-854.

On this clone: Its antigen is undetermined.

Assay used: immunoSEQ multiplex PCR; TCRdb lists only in-frame clones, some missing. The sample consists of roughly 76,000 clones, roughly 88% of them appearing once. The CDR3 totals 20 residues. Germline loops: CDR1 LGHNA, CDR2 YSLEER. The V and J ends lost 0 bases and 0 bases, in that order; junction bases with no gene match: 14. The clonotype originates from an adult in good health. V is TRBV4-3 and J is TRBJ2-1, with 7 nucleotides matching TRBD2. The sequences come from peripheral blood, collected on day 0 of AZD1222 vaccination. CDR3 bases: TGCGCCAGCAGCCAAGATACCCGCACTAGCGCCCAGAGCTCCTACAATGAGCAGTTCTTC. Its protein is CASSQDTRTSAQSSYNEQFF.